What follows is one T cell receptor beta chain and its context. The method was immunoSEQ multiplex PCR; TCRdb's version includes in-frame clones alone and lacks a portion of them. The top ten clones hold less than 2.5% of a sample with tens of thousands of clones, 90% to 95% of them seen once. Germline-derived CDR1 and CDR2 are ENHRY and SYGVKD. V was pared by 6 bases and J by 7 bases, with 16 bases between. This CDR3 region has 15 residues. This sample was included in a study of T cell changes during pregnancy in multiple sclerosis. The sample here was peripheral blood, taken in the second trimester of pregnancy. The chain links TRBV10-3 to TRBJ1-6; D is ambiguous. This TCR came from a female donor in good health, enrolled as a control in a pregnancy study. CDR3 sequence reads: CAISERAVFNSPLHF. The DNA for the CDR3 is TGTGCCATCAGCGAAAGAGCGGTTTTCAATTCACCCCTCCACTTT.